This T cell receptor beta chain was recorded in a study of T cells in Graves' hyperthyroidism and ophthalmopathy. RNA transcripts yielded amplified TCR beta CDR3 regions. In the first-round RT-PCR of the TCR CDR3, the HTBI primer set was used. TCRdb fed the multiplex PCR reads into MiXCR, producing one record per CDR3 protein. The sample has a few hundred thousand distinct CDR3 sequences, approximately 14% seen once. This clonotype was counted ten times or more. The V end lost 2 bases, the J end lost 7 bases, and 12 bases lay between the germline ends. The V gene's germline CDR1 is DFQATT and CDR2 SNEGSKA (reference sequence). The CDR3 covers 14 residues.

V and J are TRBV20-1 and TRBJ1-6; tentative D call: TRBD1 (6 bases). Sequenced material: blood. This receptor was taken from a young woman with Graves' ophthalmopathy. The CDR3 loop is CSARQGQRNSPLHF. CDR3 DNA sequence: TGCAGTGCTAGACAGGGACAACGAAATTCACCCCTCCACTTT.